The clone carrying this T cell receptor beta chain occurred many times. Its antigen is unidentified. The lymph nodes were axillary draining lymph nodes from breast cancer patients. Germline trimming cut 6 bases from V and 3 bases from J; bases unmatched to any gene: 8. The CDR3 contains 16 residues. Using its own MiXCR run on the multiplex PCR reads, TCRdb lists one record per CDR3 protein. Of around 290,000 distinct CDR3 sequences listed, 30% are singletons. The data stem from a study of breast tumors, draining lymph nodes, adjacent tissues. Study-wide results and limits: Data fit most tumor T cells coming from lymph node, expanding in tumor. Tumor TCR diversity was below lymph nodes but above nontumor tissue. Tumor T cell lymph node origin was a supported hypothesis, not proven.

The material sequenced was axillary lymph node tissue. J is TRBJ2-3 and V is TRBV12-3 or TRBV12-4, with 11 bases that match TRBD2. The sequence was collected from a female donor with breast cancer. Some clones in this sample may be carry-over from other donors' samples. The CDR3, as DNA: TGTGCCAGCAGGGCCGGGACTAGCGGCTTTACAGATACGCAGTATTTT. This encodes CASRAGTSGFTDTQYF.